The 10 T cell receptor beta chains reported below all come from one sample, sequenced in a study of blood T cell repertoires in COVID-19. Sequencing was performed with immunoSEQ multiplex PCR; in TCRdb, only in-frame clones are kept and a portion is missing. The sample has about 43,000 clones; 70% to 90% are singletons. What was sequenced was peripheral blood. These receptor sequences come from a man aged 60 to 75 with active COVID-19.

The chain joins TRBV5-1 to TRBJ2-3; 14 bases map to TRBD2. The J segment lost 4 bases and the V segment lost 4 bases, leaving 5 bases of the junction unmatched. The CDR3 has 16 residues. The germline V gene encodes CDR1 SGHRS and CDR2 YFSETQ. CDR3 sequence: CASSAGTSGSPDTQYF. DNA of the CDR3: TGCGCCAGCAGCGCCGGGACTAGCGGGAGCCCAGATACGCAGTATTTT.

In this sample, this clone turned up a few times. CDR3: CASSLAPATPYEQYF. For the CDR3, the DNA is TGTGCCAGCAGTTTGGCGCCAGCGACCCCCTACGAGCAGTACTTC. This rearrangement joins TRBV28 to TRBJ2-7; D unclear. The CDR3 consists of 15 residues. The germline V and J ends were trimmed by 3 bases and 2 bases, with 14 bases remaining between them. Germline assignment: CDR1 MDHEN and CDR2 SYDVKM.

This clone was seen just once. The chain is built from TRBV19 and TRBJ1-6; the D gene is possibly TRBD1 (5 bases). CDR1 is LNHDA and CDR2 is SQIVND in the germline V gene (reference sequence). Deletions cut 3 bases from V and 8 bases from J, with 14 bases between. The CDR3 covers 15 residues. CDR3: CASSMMQGGDSPLHF. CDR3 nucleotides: TGTGCCAGTAGTATGATGCAGGGAGGAGATTCACCCCTCCACTTT.

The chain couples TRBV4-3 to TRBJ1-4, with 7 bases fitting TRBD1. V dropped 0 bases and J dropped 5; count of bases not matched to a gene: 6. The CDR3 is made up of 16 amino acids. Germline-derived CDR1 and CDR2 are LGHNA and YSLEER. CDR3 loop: CASSQDRPGGNEKLFF. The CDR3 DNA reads TGCGCCAGCAGCCAAGACCGGCCAGGGGGAAATGAAAAACTGTTTTTT.

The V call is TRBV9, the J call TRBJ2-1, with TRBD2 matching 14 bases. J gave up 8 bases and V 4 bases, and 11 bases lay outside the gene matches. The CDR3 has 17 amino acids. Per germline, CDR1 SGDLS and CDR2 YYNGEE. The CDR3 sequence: CASSPLTSGRAGDEQFF. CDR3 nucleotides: TGTGCCAGCAGCCCTTTGACTAGCGGGAGGGCGGGGGATGAGCAGTTCTTC.

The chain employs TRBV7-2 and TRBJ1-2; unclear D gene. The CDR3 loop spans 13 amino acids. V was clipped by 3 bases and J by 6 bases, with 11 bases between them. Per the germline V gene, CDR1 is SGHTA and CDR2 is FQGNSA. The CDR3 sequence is CASSFHTTDGYTF. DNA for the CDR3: TGTGCCAGCAGCTTCCACACCACCGATGGCTACACCTTC.

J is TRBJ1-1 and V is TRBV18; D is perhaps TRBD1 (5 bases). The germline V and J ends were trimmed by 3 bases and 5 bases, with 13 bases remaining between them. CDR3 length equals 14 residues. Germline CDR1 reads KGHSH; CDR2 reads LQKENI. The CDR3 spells CASSPSGGGTEAFF. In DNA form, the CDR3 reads TGTGCCAGCTCACCTTCAGGCGGGGGGACTGAAGCTTTCTTT. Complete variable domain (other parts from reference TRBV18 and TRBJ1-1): NAGVMQNPRHLVRRRGQEARLRCSPMKGHSHVYWYRQLPEEGLKFMVYLQKENIIDESGMPKERFSAEFPKEGPSILRIQQVVRGDSAAYFCASSPSGGGTEAFFGQGTRLTVV.

The CDR3 here is CASSYAGFSYEQYF. CDR3 nucleotide sequence: TGTGCCAGCAGTTACGCCGGTTTCTCCTACGAGCAGTACTTC. V usage is TRBV6-2 or TRBV6-3 and J usage is TRBJ2-7; D uncertain. The CDR3 totals 14 residues. Trimming removed 2 bases at V and 0 bases at J, with 8 bases between. Germline V gives CDR1 MNHEY, CDR2 SVGEGT.

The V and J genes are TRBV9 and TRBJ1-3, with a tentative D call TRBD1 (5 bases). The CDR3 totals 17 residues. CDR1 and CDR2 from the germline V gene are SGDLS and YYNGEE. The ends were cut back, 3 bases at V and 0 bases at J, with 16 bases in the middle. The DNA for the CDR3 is TGTGCCAGCAGCGGCCACCTAGACAGACCCTCTGGAAACACCATATATTTT. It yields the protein CASSGHLDRPSGNTIYF.

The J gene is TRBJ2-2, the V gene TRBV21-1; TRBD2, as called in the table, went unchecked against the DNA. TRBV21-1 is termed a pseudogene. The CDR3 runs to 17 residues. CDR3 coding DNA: TGTGCCAGCAGCAAAGGCGGGGCCAGGGCTTACACCGGGGAGCTGTTTTTT. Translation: CASSKGGARAYTGELFF.